Each of the 18 T cell receptor beta chains below was sequenced from the same sample in a study of OX40 agonist ivuxolimab in advanced cancers. This table comes from immunoSEQ multiplex PCR, and its TCRdb copy is limited to in-frame clones, with some not included. Of 75,000 to 100,000 clones listed, about four fifths were seen once; the top ten hold approximately 5.5%. The material sequenced was CD4+ or CD8+ T cells sorted from blood, taken in a trial of the OX40 agonist ivuxolimab. These receptors all stem from an adult with an advanced solid tumor such as melanoma, head and neck, liver or kidney cancer.

This clone came up once. The chain recombines TRBV29-1 with TRBJ1-3; D uncertain. Germline V lookup: CDR1 SQVTM, CDR2 ANQGSEA. The CDR3 length is 14 residues. V lost 0 bases and J 3 bases, leaving 9 bases between the germline ends. The chain's CDR3 is CSVEELMFGNTIYF. The CDR3 DNA follows: TGCAGCGTTGAAGAATTGATGTTTGGAAACACCATATATTTT.

V gene TRBV2 combines with J gene TRBJ1-1; 7 nucleotides agree with TRBD1. With V trimmed by 4 bases and J by 3 bases, 2 bases remained unmatched. The CDR3 is made up of 13 amino acids. The germline V gene has CDR1 SNHLY and CDR2 FYNNEI. The CDR3 is CASSGQGDTEAFF. CDR3 DNA: TGTGCCAGCAGTGGACAGGGAGACACTGAAGCTTTCTTT. The full variable domain, rest sourced from reference TRBV2 and TRBJ1-1, is EPEVTQTPSHQVTQMGQEVILRCVPISNHLYFYWYRQILGQKVEFLVSFYNNEISEKSEIFDDQFSVERPDGSNFTLKIRSTKLEDSAMYFCASSGQGDTEAFFGQGTRLTVV.

V is TRBV27 and J is TRBJ1-2; no reliable D call. In germline, CDR1 is MNHEY, CDR2 SMNVEV (reference sequence). The CDR3 has 14 amino acids. The V end was cut by 5 bases, the J end by 2 bases, with 12 bases between. The CDR3 sequence is CASSPSLGNYGYTF. The CDR3 DNA reads as TGTGCCAGCAGTCCCAGTTTGGGGAACTATGGCTACACCTTC.

This rearrangement joins TRBV18 to TRBJ1-1, with D maybe TRBD1 (6 bases). Germline V lookup: CDR1 KGHSH, CDR2 LQKENI. The CDR3 covers 17 residues. V gave up 3 bases and J gave up 0 bases, with 17 bases separating them. The CDR3 region is CASSPSNRVSVNTEAFF. For the CDR3, the DNA is TGTGCCAGCTCACCGAGTAACAGGGTTTCCGTGAACACTGAAGCTTTCTTT.

The chain employs TRBV19 and TRBJ1-5; 7 bases are shared with TRBD1. V shed 0 bases, J shed 1 base, and the junction held 15 bases outside the gene matches. The CDR3 is made up of 20 amino acids. Looked up from germline, CDR1 is LNHDA and CDR2 is SQIVND (reference sequence). The CDR3 sequence is CASSIDRRKGGPRSNQPQHF. The CDR3 coding sequence is TGTGCCAGTAGTATAGATCGACGCAAAGGGGGCCCCCGAAGCAATCAGCCCCAGCATTTT.

J is TRBJ2-5 and V is TRBV10-2; the match to TRBD1 covers 8 bases. The CDR3 has 16 residues. After removal of 2 bases from V and 1 base from J, the junction contained 6 bases not matched to a gene. CDR1 WSHSY and CDR2 SAAADI come from the germline V gene. The CDR3, as DNA: TGCGCCAGCAGTGAGAGGGACAGGTACCTCCAAGAGACCCAGTACTTC. This codes for CASSERDRYLQETQYF.

V is TRBV9 and J is TRBJ2-3; 7 positions agree with TRBD1. The V gene end was trimmed by 4 bases and the J gene end by 1 base; junction bases not matched to a gene: 6. Germline V gene lookup returns CDR1 SGDLS and CDR2 YYNGEE. CDR3 length equals 15 residues. The CDR3 nucleotides are TGTGCCAGCAGCTTCCTAGGACAGGGCACAGATACGCAGTATTTT. Protein product: CASSFLGQGTDTQYF.

This chain joins TRBV6-6 and TRBJ2-3, with D maybe TRBD2 (5 bases). This CDR3 contains 15 residues. Per germline, CDR1 MNHNY and CDR2 SVGAGI (reference sequence). The V gene lost 2 bases and the J gene lost 4 bases, with 13 bases spanning the gap. The CDR3 region is CASSYGSLVSDTQYF. The CDR3 DNA reads TGTGCCAGCAGTTACGGGAGTTTGGTGTCAGATACGCAGTATTTT.

V and J are TRBV6-6 and TRBJ1-2, with 7 nucleotides matching TRBD1. CDR1 and CDR2 (germline): MNHNY, SVGAGI (reference sequence). Trimming removed 5 bases from V and 4 bases from J; junction bases left unmatched: 4. The CDR3 has 13 amino acids. The CDR3 coding sequence is TGTGCCAGCAGTGACCGGGACAGCTATGGCTACACCTTC. Its protein product is CASSDRDSYGYTF.

V and J are TRBV19 and TRBJ2-2; D might be TRBD1 or TRBD2, each matching 6 bases. The V gene lost 4 bases and the J gene lost 4 bases, with 13 bases spanning the gap. Germline V gives CDR1 LNHDA, CDR2 SQIVND (reference sequence). The CDR3 consists of 15 residues. This chain's CDR3 is CASSTPGAGTGELFF. The DNA of the CDR3 is TGTGCCAGTAGTACCCCGGGGGCCGGCACCGGGGAGCTGTTTTTT.

V usage is TRBV7-2 and J usage is TRBJ2-3; D remains ambiguous. The CDR3 totals 16 residues. Germline V gene data show CDR1 as SGHTA and CDR2 as FQGNSA. V shed 1 base and J shed 0 bases, with 11 bases lying between them. CDR3 sequence: CASSLGSRASTDTQYF. Here the CDR3 DNA reads TGTGCCAGCAGCTTAGGTAGCAGAGCTAGCACAGATACGCAGTATTTT.

DNA for the CDR3: TGTGCCAGCTCACCAGACAGGGCGGGCAAAAACATTCAGTACTTC. Its translation is CASSPDRAGKNIQYF. This chain links TRBV18 with TRBJ2-4, with 7 bases matching TRBD1. With 2 bases clipped from V and 3 bases from J, the junction kept 4 bases outside the gene matches. This CDR3 has 15 amino acids. CDR1 is KGHSH, CDR2 LQKENI, per germline.

This clone was detected only once. The chain couples TRBV19 to TRBJ2-3, with D perhaps TRBD2 (5 bases). This CDR3 contains 16 residues. V lost 3 bases and J lost 1, with 14 bases in between. Per the germline V gene, CDR1 is LNHDA and CDR2 is SQIVND (reference sequence). CDR3 loop: CASSIALRVGTDTQYF. CDR3 bases: TGTGCCAGTAGTATTGCTCTGAGGGTAGGCACAGATACGCAGTATTTT.

For the CDR3, the DNA is TGTGCCAGCAGTTTACAGGGGAACACTGAAGCTTTCTTT. Translated: CASSLQGNTEAFF. The chain joins TRBV27 to TRBJ1-1, with D tentatively TRBD1 (5 bases). Germline V gene data show CDR1 as MNHEY and CDR2 as SMNVEV (reference sequence). The CDR3 has 13 amino acids. Trimming shortened V by 2 bases and J by 1 base, and 5 bases separated the two germline ends.

This chain joins TRBV5-1 and TRBJ2-1, with 10 positions matching TRBD1. Germline V gene sequence: CDR1 SGHRS, CDR2 YFSETQ. The trim removed 4 bases at V and 5 bases at J, leaving 6 bases unmatched. The CDR3 consists of 15 residues. CDR3 coding DNA: TGCGCCAGCAGCAGGACCGGGACAGGGGACAATGAGCAGTTCTTC. Protein sequence: CASSRTGTGDNEQFF.

The chain employs TRBV14 and TRBJ2-7; 12 bases map to TRBD2. The J segment lost 6 bases and the V segment lost 5 bases, leaving 5 bases of the junction unmatched. The CDR3 contains 14 residues. Germline-derived CDR1 and CDR2 are SGHDN and FVKESK. As DNA, the CDR3 is TGTGCCAGCAGCGTACTAGCGGGGGGCAGCGAGCAGTACTTC. Its protein is CASSVLAGGSEQYF.

This clone was recorded once. The genes are TRBV5-4 and TRBJ2-5; 8 nucleotides agree with TRBD2. V trimming: 3 bases; J trimming: 5 bases; junction bases outside the gene matches: 9. This CDR3 is built from 15 residues. Germline assignment: CDR1 SGHNT and CDR2 YYREEE (reference sequence). The CDR3 coding sequence is TGTGCCAGCAGCTCAGGGACTAGTGGGAGGGAGACCCAGTACTTC. Amino acid sequence: CASSSGTSGRETQYF.

Written as DNA, the CDR3 is TGTGCCACCAGCAGCGGACTAGCCCCAGATACGCAGTATTTT. It encodes CATSSGLAPDTQYF. The rearrangement joins TRBV15 to TRBJ2-3, with 8 bases identical to TRBD2. V gave up 3 bases and J gave up 4 bases; unmatched junction bases: 3. This CDR3 has 14 amino acids. Germline V gene sequence: CDR1 LNHNV, CDR2 YYDKDF (reference sequence).